The 31 T cell receptor beta chains below were found in one sample sequenced in a study of T cell repertoires in cytomegalovirus infection (dated by TCRdb to the late 2010s). Sequencing relied on an Illumina HiSeq 1500. Through fastp at Q25 and MiXCR, TCRdb rebuilt clones from the public reads, retaining in-frame beta chains. Rows merge per CDR3 protein into single entries with the most common DNA and genes. A total of about 180,000 distinct CDR3 sequences appear in this sample, approximately 18% of them only once. The ten largest account for less than 25% of the sample. The sequencing input was CD8+ T cells from PBMCs. The receptors shown here come from a human donor in good health (CMV status not recorded). Some clones in this sample may be carry-over from other donors' samples.

This clonotype was found a few times. This rearrangement joins TRBV12-3 or TRBV12-4 to TRBJ2-2; 7 bases agree with TRBD2. The CDR3 loop spans 15 amino acids. V dropped 6 bases and J dropped 5; count of bases not matched to a gene: 9. CDR3 DNA sequence: TGTGCCAGCAGCCCTGGAGCGGGGCATACCGGGGAGCTGTTTTTT. Translation gives CASSPGAGHTGELFF.

This clonotype occurred a few times. The gene calls are TRBV7-9 and TRBJ2-1; no definite D call. The V gene lost 1 base and the J gene lost 6 bases, with 10 bases spanning the gap. CDR1 and CDR2 from the germline V gene are SEHNR and FQNEAQ (reference sequence). The CDR3 totals 14 residues. The chain's CDR3 is CASSLDNSPNEQFF. CDR3 bases: TGTGCCAGCAGCTTAGATAACTCCCCCAATGAGCAGTTCTTC. The full variable domain, in which reference TRBV7-9 and TRBJ2-1 provide the parts outside the CDR3, is DTGVSQNPRHKITKRGQNVTFRCDPISEHNRLYWYRQTLGQGPEFLTYFQNEAQLEKSRLLSDRFSAERPKGSFSTLEIQRTEQGDSAMYLCASSLDNSPNEQFFGPGTRLTVL.

This rearrangement joins TRBV5-6 to TRBJ1-1; 7 bases align to TRBD1. Trimming at V came to 4 bases and at J to 3 bases, leaving 12 bases not matched to a gene. The germline V gene has CDR1 SGHDT and CDR2 YYEEEE. The CDR3 has 16 residues. The DNA for the CDR3 is TGTGCCAGCAGCACCACACTAACAGGGGCCCACACTGAAGCTTTCTTT. Encoded protein: CASSTTLTGAHTEAFF.

As for this clonotype: This may arise from a read error, as a much more abundant clone is one base away. This chain links TRBV7-2 with TRBJ2-7, with D maybe TRBD1 (5 bases). CDR1 is SGHTA, CDR2 FQGNSA, per germline. CDR3 size: 12 residues. CDR3 nucleotides: TGTACCAGCAGCTCCAACCCAGGGTTCGATACGTTC. Its translation is CTSSSNPGFDTF. The full variable domain, its missing parts supplied by reference TRBV7-2 and TRBJ2-7, is GAGVSQSPSNKVTEKGKDVELRCDPISGHTALYWYRQSLGQGLEFLIYFQGNSAPDKSGLPSDRFSAERTGGSVSTLTIQRTQQEDSAVYLCTSSSNPGFDTFGPGTRLTVT.

The chain couples TRBV7-2 to TRBJ1-1; TRBD1 matches at 8 bases. Losses at the gene ends were 1 base for V and 11 bases for J; bases not matched to a gene: 12. CDR3 size: 15 residues. Germline assignment: CDR1 SGHTA and CDR2 FQGNSA. The CDR3 sequence is CASSLVGPGGALAFF. The CDR3 DNA reads as TGTGCCAGCAGCTTAGTAGGGCCAGGGGGCGCGTTGGCTTTCTTT.

This sequence joins TRBV29-1 and TRBJ2-1, with TRBD1 as a possible D gene (5 bases). Trimming stripped 3 bases from V and 9 bases from J, with 15 bases between. There are 13 residues in the CDR3. Germline CDR1 SQVTM, CDR2 ANQGSEA. The DNA of the CDR3 is TGCAGCGTTGAGTGGGCAGGGAATGTTGAGCAGTTCTTC. Amino acid sequence: CSVEWAGNVEQFF.

The chain links TRBV5-4 to TRBJ1-1; perhaps TRBD1 as D (5 bases). The V gene's germline CDR1 is SGHNT and CDR2 YYREEE (reference sequence). CDR3 size: 15 residues. The V gene lost 0 bases and the J gene lost 9 bases, with 18 bases spanning the gap. The CDR3 sequence is CASSLDTGLEGKAFF. CDR3 DNA sequence: TGTGCCAGCAGCTTGGACACGGGGCTGGAAGGGAAAGCTTTCTTT.

This clonotype has a handful of counts. This chain uses TRBV2 with TRBJ2-1; D ambiguous. The V and J ends lost 3 bases and 0 bases respectively, with 9 bases between them. Germline CDR1 SNHLY, CDR2 FYNNEI. The CDR3 is made up of 15 amino acids. CDR3 DNA sequence: TGTGCCAGCAGTGAGACCTTCAGCTCCTACAATGAGCAGTTCTTC. Its protein is CASSETFSSYNEQFF. The full variable domain, with the rest looked up from reference TRBV2 and TRBJ2-1, is EPEVTQTPSHQVTQMGQEVILRCVPISNHLYFYWYRQILGQKVEFLVSFYNNEISEKSEIFDDQFSVERPDGSNFTLKIRSTKLEDSAMYFCASSETFSSYNEQFFGPGTRLTVL.

This clonotype has more than one count but fewer than ten. CDR3 amino acids: CASSSPAGGVQETQYF. DNA for the CDR3: TGTGCCAGCAGCTCCCCAGCGGGGGGCGTCCAAGAGACCCAGTACTTC. V and J are TRBV7-9 and TRBJ2-5; the match to TRBD2 covers 9 bases. Germline trimming cut 4 bases from V and 1 base from J; bases unmatched to any gene: 7. The germline CDR1 and CDR2 sequences are SEHNR and FQNEAQ (reference sequence). This CDR3 spans 16 amino acids.

This chain joins TRBV11-2 and TRBJ2-4; D ambiguous. The ends were cut back, 4 bases at V and 1 base at J, with 11 bases in the middle. From germline, CDR1 is SGHAT and CDR2 FQNNGV. The CDR3 is 15 residues long. CDR3 sequence reads: CASSSVAEAKNIQYF. CDR3 coding DNA: TGTGCCAGCAGCTCCGTGGCGGAGGCCAAAAACATTCAGTACTTC.

This chain joins TRBV20-1 and TRBJ1-2, with a possible D match to TRBD1 (5 bases). Germline-derived CDR1 and CDR2 are DFQATT and SNEGSKA (reference sequence). The CDR3 totals 14 residues. Trimming stripped 0 bases from V and 5 bases from J, with 13 bases between. In DNA form, the CDR3 reads TGCAGTGCTAGAGACAGGGAATTGATTTATGGCTACACCTTC. It yields the protein CSARDRELIYGYTF.

The CDR3 DNA follows: TGTGCCAGCGACCCCGGATTGCTACAAGAGACCCAGTACTTC. It translates to CASDPGLLQETQYF. The J gene is TRBJ2-5, the V gene TRBV6-6, with no clear D. This CDR3 region has 14 residues. The germline V gene encodes CDR1 MNHNY and CDR2 SVGAGI (reference sequence). The V and J ends lost 8 bases and 2 bases respectively, with 15 bases between them.

V gene TRBV12-3 or TRBV12-4 combines with J gene TRBJ1-1; 7 bases match TRBD1. This CDR3 comprises 13 residues. Unmatched junction bases numbered 6, after V lost 5 bases and J lost 6 bases. CDR3: CASSPRGDPEAFF. The CDR3 DNA is TGTGCCAGCAGTCCCAGGGGGGACCCTGAAGCTTTCTTT.

This clonotype was counted between two and nine times. The CDR3 spells CASSRLAGGNEQFF. CDR3 in DNA: TGTGCCAGCAGTCGTCTGGCGGGGGGGAATGAGCAGTTCTTC. The rearrangement uses TRBV6-1 and TRBJ2-1; 9 bases line up with TRBD2. The germline V gene has CDR1 MNHNS and CDR2 SASEGT. The junction had 6 bases not matched to a gene; V was cut back by 5 bases and J by 7 bases. This CDR3 region has 14 residues.

The chain carries TRBV7-9 and TRBJ1-4; possibly TRBD1 for D (6 bases). The CDR3 totals 19 residues. V was clipped by 5 bases and J by 1 base, with 23 bases between them. Looked up from germline, CDR1 is SEHNR and CDR2 is FQNEAQ (reference sequence). CDR3 in DNA: TGTGCCAGCAGCCCACCAATACTAGACAGGAGCCTAACTAATGAAAAACTGTTTTTT. Translated: CASSPPILDRSLTNEKLFF. Supplemented by reference TRBV7-9 and TRBJ1-4, the full variable domain reads DTGVSQNPRHKITKRGQNVTFRCDPISEHNRLYWYRQTLGQGPEFLTYFQNEAQLEKSRLLSDRFSAERPKGSFSTLEIQRTEQGDSAMYLCASSPPILDRSLTNEKLFFGSGTQLSVL.

This clonotype has more than one count but fewer than ten. This chain connects TRBV7-8 to TRBJ1-4; D ambiguous. V was cut by 4 bases and J by 1 base, with 7 bases left in between. CDR3 length: 14 amino acids. Germline CDR1 reads SGHVS; CDR2 reads FQNEAQ. CDR3 in amino acids: CASSYTLTNEKLFF. In DNA, the CDR3 is TGTGCCAGCAGCTACACTCTAACTAATGAAAAACTGTTTTTT.

This clonotype was recorded a few times. The CDR3, as DNA: TGTGCCAGCAGCTTAGAACTGGATGAAGCTTTCTTT. Translated, it gives CASSLELDEAFF. This chain uses TRBV7-2 with TRBJ1-1; D is undetermined. The CDR3 sequence is 12 residues long. V was trimmed by 1 base and J by 7 bases, leaving 7 bases between them. Germline lookup yields CDR1 SGHTA and CDR2 FQGNSA.

A few counts support this clonotype. This sequence joins TRBV24-1 and TRBJ2-7, with a possible D match to TRBD2 (6 bases). The germline CDR1 and CDR2 sequences are KGHDR and SFDVKD. Trimming left V 4 bases short and J 5 bases short, with 17 bases between. The CDR3 is 15 amino acids. The CDR3 here is CATSDPGAAWNEQYF. CDR3 coding DNA: TGTGCCACCAGTGACCCGGGAGCAGCCTGGAACGAGCAGTACTTC.

The rearrangement joins TRBV6-5 to TRBJ2-7; weak D call: TRBD1 (6 bases). The V gene lost 0 bases and the J gene lost 2 bases, with 17 bases spanning the gap. CDR1 is MNHEY, CDR2 SVGAGI, per germline. The CDR3 contains 17 residues. The CDR3 DNA reads as TGTGCCAGCAGTTACTCGAAGGACAGCCTGGACACCTACGAGCAGTACTTC. Its protein product is CASSYSKDSLDTYEQYF.

The chain joins TRBV14 to TRBJ1-1; the D gene is possibly TRBD1 (5 bases). V gave up 4 bases and J gave up 13 bases, with 13 bases separating them. Germline CDR1 is SGHDN and CDR2 is FVKESK. The CDR3 length is 11 residues. CDR3 in amino acids: CASSPGTVYFF. The CDR3, as DNA: TGTGCCAGCAGCCCTGGGACGGTCTATTTCTTT.

This clonotype was picked up a small number of times. V and J are TRBV14 and TRBJ2-3; no firm D call. V was shortened by 1 base and J by 0 bases, with 11 bases between the two germline ends. CDR1 is SGHDN, CDR2 FVKESK, per germline. There are 16 residues in the CDR3. The CDR3 here is CASSQVWSSSTDTQYF. The CDR3 DNA reads TGTGCCAGCAGCCAAGTTTGGTCCTCTAGCACAGATACGCAGTATTTT.

This clonotype was counted between two and nine times. The chain joins TRBV12-3 or TRBV12-4 to TRBJ2-2; 8 nucleotides match TRBD2. V trimming: 6 bases; J trimming: 4 bases; junction bases outside the gene matches: 16. This CDR3 contains 18 residues. DNA of the CDR3: TGTGCCAGCAGAAATGAACCCGGGACTAGTGGGTCCACCGGGGAGCTGTTTTTT. It specifies CASRNEPGTSGSTGELFF.

The genes are TRBV11-2 and TRBJ1-1; 8 bases match TRBD1. Germline V gene data show CDR1 as SGHAT and CDR2 as FQNNGV. The CDR3 length is 14 residues. Trimming at V came to 4 bases and at J to 4 bases, leaving 5 bases not matched to a gene. CDR3 nucleotides: TGTGCCAGCAGCTCGGACAGGGAGGTCACTGAAGCTTTCTTT. This sequence encodes CASSSDREVTEAFF.

This clonotype was picked up many times. The chain couples TRBV28 to TRBJ1-4, with unresolved D. Germline lookup yields CDR1 MDHEN and CDR2 SYDVKM. V dropped 6 bases and J dropped 16 bases, with 18 bases sitting between them. CDR3 length equals 12 residues. CDR3 nucleotides: TGTGCCAGCAGCCGCTTCTCTTTGATATCGTTTTTT. It specifies CASSRFSLISFF.

This clonotype occurred many times. The V gene is TRBV7-8, the J gene TRBJ1-2; D not resolved. The CDR3 length is 16 residues. Germline-derived CDR1 and CDR2 are SGHVS and FQNEAQ. The V end was cut by 4 bases, the J end by 5 bases, with 20 bases between. CDR3 nucleotide sequence: TGTGCCAGCAGCTCTACAATGAGGGCGTATGGATATGGCTACACCTTC. Its translation: CASSSTMRAYGYGYTF.

The CDR3 DNA sequence: TGTGCCTGGAGTGTTGTTCAGAACTATGGCTACACCTTC. Translation: CAWSVVQNYGYTF. The chain couples TRBV30 to TRBJ1-2; no reliable D call. V was pared by 0 bases and J by 2 bases, with 7 bases between. Germline V gene sequence: CDR1 GTSNPN, CDR2 SVGIG (reference sequence). This CDR3 region has 13 residues.

This clonotype occurred a few times. The CDR3 sequence is CASSPLSHTEAFF. In nucleotides, the CDR3 is TGTGCCAGCAGCCCCTTATCACACACTGAAGCTTTCTTT. The genes are TRBV7-2 and TRBJ1-1; D is undetermined. V was clipped by 5 bases and J by 3 bases, with 10 bases between them. CDR1 and CDR2 (germline): SGHTA, FQGNSA. CDR3 size: 13 residues.

The sample holds a few counts of this clonotype. This chain uses TRBV7-9 with TRBJ2-1; maybe TRBD2 (7 bases). The CDR3 is made up of 11 amino acids. Deletions cut 11 bases from V and 9 bases from J, with 14 bases between. CDR1 and CDR2 (germline): SEHNR, FQNEAQ (reference sequence). The DNA for the CDR3 is TGTGCCGGACGGGGGGCGGGTGAGCAGTTCTTC. It is translated as CAGRGAGEQFF.

In the case of this clonotype: Compared with germline, one end of the junction differs, possibly owing to a read error. J is TRBJ2-1 and V is TRBV27, with 9 bases matching TRBD2. The germline V gene encodes CDR1 MNHEY and CDR2 SMNVEV (reference sequence). The CDR3 runs to 15 residues. The CDR3 loop is CARSLSVAGVNEQFF. The CDR3 nucleotides read TGTGCCCGCAGTTTATCGGTAGCGGGGGTCAATGAGCAGTTCTTC.

This clonotype has only a few counts. J is TRBJ2-7 and V is TRBV20-1; D gene uncertain. The CDR3 has 14 residues. Germline V gives CDR1 DFQATT, CDR2 SNEGSKA (reference sequence). Trimming pared 3 bases from V and 7 bases from J, leaving 19 bases between. The CDR3 is CSASPTGSVLEQYF. CDR3 DNA sequence: TGCAGTGCTAGTCCCACCGGGTCCGTGTTGGAGCAGTACTTC.

The V and J genes are TRBV12-3 or TRBV12-4 and TRBJ2-1, with 9 positions matching TRBD2. The CDR3 sequence is 15 residues long. Trimming removed 9 bases from V and 7 bases from J; junction bases left unmatched: 13. CDR3 in DNA: TGTGCCAGTCGCGTTAGCGGGGGCACCAGGAATGAGCAGTTCTTC. It translates to CASRVSGGTRNEQFF.